The 22 T cell receptor beta chains below were found in one sample sequenced in a study of T cell responses to AZD1222 COVID-19 vaccine (dated by TCRdb to the early 2020s). Library preparation employed the immunoSEQ multiplex PCR assay. The table comes from immuneACCESS by way of TCRdb, which keeps in-frame sequences with V and J called. Part of the clones is missing from these tables; in studies checked, under half for an unresolved V gene and the rest for unknown reasons. In all, the sample holds about 160,000 clones, and about 88% of those were seen once. Around 6% of the sample is in the top ten clones. This sample's time point label indicates: baseline before first vaccination. This material consisted of peripheral blood, taken on day 0 of AZD1222 vaccination. All receptors come from an adult in good health.

The V call is TRBV7-8, the J call TRBJ2-5; D not certain. V shed 3 bases and J shed 2 bases, with 13 bases lying between them. The CDR3 extends over 15 amino acids. Germline V gives CDR1 SGHVS, CDR2 FQNEAQ. CDR3 in amino acids: CASSFFTWGQETQYF. The CDR3 nucleotides are TGTGCCAGCAGCTTCTTTACTTGGGGACAAGAGACCCAGTACTTC.

J is TRBJ2-3 and V is TRBV3-1 (or the pseudogene TRBV3-2), with 8 bases aligning to TRBD2. CDR3 size: 16 residues. From germline, CDR1 is LGHDT and CDR2 YNNKEL (reference sequence). Trimming at V came to 0 bases and at J to 3 bases, leaving 5 bases not matched to a gene. In nucleotides, the CDR3 is TGTGCCAGCAGCCAAGACAGGGGACTAGTGACAGATACGCAGTATTTT. Translation gives CASSQDRGLVTDTQYF.

V usage is TRBV10-3 and J usage is TRBJ1-6; D is uncertain. Germline CDR1 reads ENHRY; CDR2 reads SYGVKD. Trimming took off 9 bases at V and 5 bases at J, with 11 bases between the two ends. The CDR3 runs 13 residues. CDR3 sequence: CAIGPPNNSPLHF. The CDR3 nucleotides are TGTGCCATAGGACCGCCCAATAATTCACCCCTCCACTTT.

The chain links TRBV24-1 to TRBJ2-7; D is possibly TRBD1 (6 bases). Germline lookup yields CDR1 KGHDR and CDR2 SFDVKD. Trimming cost V 2 bases and J 3 bases, with 13 bases left between them. The CDR3 totals 15 residues. CDR3 region: CATSDSTTGNYEQYF. CDR3 nucleotides: TGTGCCACCAGTGATTCGACGACAGGAAACTACGAGCAGTACTTC.

This clone was detected only a few times. This chain uses TRBV25-1 with TRBJ1-1, with D possibly TRBD1 on 5 matching bases. From germline, CDR1 is MGHDK and CDR2 SYGVNS. Trimming shortened V by 0 bases and J by 5 bases, and 10 bases separated the two germline ends. This CDR3 comprises 14 residues. CDR3 residues: CASSEYEGRTEAFF. CDR3 nucleotide sequence: TGTGCCAGCAGTGAATACGAGGGGCGGACTGAAGCTTTCTTT. Drawing the rest from reference TRBV25-1 and TRBJ1-1, the complete variable domain is EADIYQTPRYLVIGTGKKITLECSQTMGHDKMYWYQQDPGMELHLIHYSYGVNSTEKGDLSSESTVSRIRTEHFPLTLESARPSHTSQYLCASSEYEGRTEAFFGQGTRLTVV.

The chain links TRBV30 to TRBJ2-7; D possibly matches TRBD1 or TRBD2 (6 bases each). This CDR3 is 13 amino acids long. From germline, CDR1 is GTSNPN and CDR2 SVGIG (reference sequence). The V end lost 0 bases, the J end lost 4 bases, and 10 bases lay between the germline ends. This CDR3 reads CAWSVKGGYEQYF. As DNA, the CDR3 is TGTGCCTGGAGTGTAAAAGGGGGGTACGAGCAGTACTTC.

CDR3 loop: CASRRGSERLNTEAFF. Written as DNA, the CDR3 is TGTGCCAGCAGGAGAGGATCTGAACGCTTGAACACTGAAGCTTTCTTT. The rearrangement uses TRBV19 and TRBJ1-1; no definite D call. The CDR3 runs 16 residues. V dropped 9 bases and J dropped 0 bases, with 20 bases sitting between them. Germline CDR1 is LNHDA and CDR2 is SQIVND (reference sequence).

A single count supports this clone. This CDR3 reads CASSYSTGDPYEQYF. CDR3 nucleotide sequence: TGTGCCAGCAGTTACTCCACCGGGGACCCCTACGAGCAGTACTTC. The V gene is TRBV6-5, the J gene TRBJ2-7; D is tentatively TRBD1 or TRBD2 (5 bases each). Germline loops: CDR1 MNHEY, CDR2 SVGAGI. The CDR3 is 15 residues long. V dropped 0 bases and J dropped 2 bases, with 11 bases sitting between them.

The rearrangement uses TRBV5-5 and TRBJ1-5; tentatively, D is TRBD1 (5 bases). V was pared by 1 base and J by 6 bases, with 17 bases between. The germline CDR1 and CDR2 sequences are SGHKS and YYEKEE (reference sequence). The length of the CDR3 is 16 residues. The CDR3 DNA is TGTGCCAGCAGCTTGTCAGTCCGTCAGGGAGGTCAGCCCCAGCATTTT. Protein: CASSLSVRQGGQPQHF.

The chain has TRBV28 and TRBJ1-1, with D possibly TRBD1 on 6 matching bases. The V end was cut by 6 bases, the J end by 0 bases, with 17 bases between. The CDR3 spans 16 residues. Germline CDR1 and CDR2: MDHEN and SYDVKM. As DNA, the CDR3 is TGTGCCAGCAGCCGGAGAGGACAGCTTTTGAACACTGAAGCTTTCTTT. Amino acid sequence: CASSRRGQLLNTEAFF.

V usage is TRBV28 and J usage is TRBJ2-7; D not certain. V was cut by 5 bases and J by 6 bases, with 11 bases left in between. Per germline, CDR1 MDHEN and CDR2 SYDVKM. This CDR3 has 12 amino acids. The CDR3 spells CASSLRHSEQYF. The CDR3 DNA reads as TGTGCCAGCAGTCTCCGACACTCCGAGCAGTACTTC.

The CDR3 sequence: CASSLARQLNEKLFF. The CDR3 DNA is TGCGCCAGCAGCTTGGCTCGACAGCTTAATGAAAAACTGTTTTTT. The chain carries TRBV5-1 and TRBJ1-4; TRBD1 might be the D (5 bases). V was cut by 0 bases and J by 4 bases, with 10 bases left in between. The CDR3 covers 15 residues. Germline V gives CDR1 SGHRS, CDR2 YFSETQ.

V and J are TRBV4-3 and TRBJ2-2; D remains ambiguous. V lost 1 base and J 7 bases, leaving 10 bases between the germline ends. This CDR3 has 14 amino acids. Germline V gene data show CDR1 as LGHNA and CDR2 as YSLEER. The CDR3 is CASSQAQDGGELFF. The CDR3, as DNA: TGCGCCAGCAGCCAAGCGCAGGATGGCGGGGAGCTGTTTTTT.

This chain uses TRBV18 with TRBJ2-2; 7 nucleotides agree with TRBD1. Trimming at V came to 4 bases and at J to 0 bases, leaving 11 bases not matched to a gene. Looked up from germline, CDR1 is KGHSH and CDR2 is LQKENI. CDR3 length: 18 amino acids. The CDR3 DNA sequence: TGTGCCAGCTCACAGCAGCAGGGACAGACGACGAACACCGGGGAGCTGTTTTTT. It translates to CASSQQQGQTTNTGELFF.

This clone occurred once. The chain uses TRBV5-6 and TRBJ2-7, with 8 bases identical to TRBD2. Germline V lookup: CDR1 SGHDT, CDR2 YYEEEE. The CDR3 consists of 14 residues. Trimming cost V 3 bases and J 6 bases; bases outside gene matches: 8. The CDR3 loop reads CASSYREGEGEQYF. The CDR3 nucleotides read TGTGCCAGCAGCTATCGGGAGGGGGAGGGCGAGCAGTACTTC. The full variable domain, rest sourced from reference TRBV5-6 and TRBJ2-7, is DAGVTQSPTHLIKTRGQQVTLRCSPKSGHDTVSWYQQALGQGPQFIFQYYEEEERQRGNFPDRFSGHQFPNYSSELNVNALLLGDSALYLCASSYREGEGEQYFGPGTRLTVT.

Only a few counts were recorded for this clone. V usage is TRBV11-2 and J usage is TRBJ1-3; tentatively, D is TRBD1 (5 bases). The CDR3 is made up of 17 amino acids. From germline, CDR1 is SGHAT and CDR2 FQNNGV. The ends were cut back, 3 bases at V and 0 bases at J, with 15 bases in the middle. The CDR3 bases are TGTGCCAGCAGCTTCATGAGCTTTGGGGGCTCTGGAAACACCATATATTTT. It codes for CASSFMSFGGSGNTIYF. The whole variable domain, remainder taken from reference TRBV11-2 and TRBJ1-3, is EAGVAQSPRYKIIEKRQSVAFWCNPISGHATLYWYQQILGQGPKLLIQFQNNGVVDDSQLPKDRFSAERLKGVDSTLKIQPAKLEDSAVYLCASSFMSFGGSGNTIYFGEGSWLTVV.

The chain links TRBV14 to TRBJ1-6; 7 bases are a match to TRBD1. The CDR3 extends over 15 amino acids. Germline lookup yields CDR1 SGHDN and CDR2 FVKESK. V was clipped by 0 bases and J by 9 bases; unmatched bases: 5. CDR3 loop: CASSQDGTVSSPLHF. The CDR3 nucleotides are TGTGCCAGCAGCCAAGATGGGACAGTGAGTTCACCCCTCCACTTT.

The chain joins TRBV9 to TRBJ1-5; TRBD1 matches 10 bases. After removal of 4 bases from V and 6 bases from J, the junction contained 7 bases not matched to a gene. This CDR3 is built from 15 residues. Germline CDR1 is SGDLS and CDR2 is YYNGEE. CDR3 coding DNA: TGTGCCAGCAGCCCAAGCGGACAGGGGGGTCAGCCCCAGCATTTT. This encodes CASSPSGQGGQPQHF.

The genes are TRBV2 and TRBJ1-3; D not resolved. The CDR3 runs to 12 residues. The V and J ends lost 3 bases and 6 bases respectively, with 6 bases between them. CDR1 and CDR2 (germline): SNHLY, FYNNEI. CDR3 nucleotide sequence: TGTGCCAGCAGTGACGCACTAAACACCATATATTTT. Its protein product is CASSDALNTIYF.

This chain connects TRBV5-4 to TRBJ1-4; the D gene is possibly TRBD1 (5 bases). Germline V gives CDR1 SGHNT, CDR2 YYREEE (reference sequence). V lost 4 bases and J 5 bases, leaving 9 bases between the germline ends. The CDR3 has 13 residues. The CDR3, as DNA: TGTGCCAGCAGCCTGGACACAAATGAAAAACTGTTTTTT. It yields the protein CASSLDTNEKLFF.

The rearrangement joins TRBV6-6 to TRBJ1-6; tentatively, D is TRBD1 (6 bases). The CDR3 loop spans 17 amino acids. The germline CDR1 and CDR2 sequences are MNHNY and SVGAGI (reference sequence). Trimming stripped 5 bases from V and 0 bases from J, with 14 bases between. The DNA for the CDR3 is TGTGCCAGCAGTCGGGGGGCTACAAGCTCCTATAATTCACCCCTCCACTTT. This gives the protein CASSRGATSSYNSPLHF.

The V and J genes are TRBV7-2 and TRBJ2-2, with TRBD2 identical over 10 bases. Trimming at V came to 5 bases and at J to 4 bases, leaving 13 bases not matched to a gene. Germline CDR1 and CDR2: SGHTA and FQGNSA. The CDR3 covers 18 residues. The CDR3 nucleotides read TGTGCCAGCAGCCGTAGTGGGAGCGGGAGGGTTAGCACCGGGGAGCTGTTTTTT. It translates to CASSRSGSGRVSTGELFF.